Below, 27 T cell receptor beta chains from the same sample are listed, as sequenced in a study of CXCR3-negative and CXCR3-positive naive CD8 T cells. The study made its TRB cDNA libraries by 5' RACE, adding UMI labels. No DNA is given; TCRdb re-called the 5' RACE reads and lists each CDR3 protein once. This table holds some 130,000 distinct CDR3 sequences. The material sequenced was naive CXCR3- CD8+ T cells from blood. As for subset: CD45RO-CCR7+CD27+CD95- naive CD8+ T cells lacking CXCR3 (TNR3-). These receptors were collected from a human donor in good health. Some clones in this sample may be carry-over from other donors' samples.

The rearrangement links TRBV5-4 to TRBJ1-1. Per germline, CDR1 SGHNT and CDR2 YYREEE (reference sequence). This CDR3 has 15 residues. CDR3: CASSLGGWANTEAFF.

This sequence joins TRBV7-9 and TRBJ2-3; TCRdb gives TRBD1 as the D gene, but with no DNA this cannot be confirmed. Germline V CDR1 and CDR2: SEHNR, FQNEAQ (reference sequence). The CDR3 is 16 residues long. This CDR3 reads CASSLAGLGHTDTQYF. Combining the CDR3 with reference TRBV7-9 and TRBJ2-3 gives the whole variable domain DTGVSQNPRHKITKRGQNVTFRCDPISEHNRLYWYRQTLGQGPEFLTYFQNEAQLEKSRLLSDRFSAERPKGSFSTLEIQRTEQGDSAMYLCASSLAGLGHTDTQYFGPGTRLTVL.

The CDR3 loop is CASSPQLAGQSYNEQFF. The rearrangement links TRBV4-1 to TRBJ2-1; TCRdb proposes TRBD2, but this gene call is untestable without DNA. CDR1 is MGHRA and CDR2 is YSYEKL in the germline V gene. The CDR3 runs 17 residues.

Here the CDR3 reads CASSKQGTTGELFF. This chain links TRBV6-6 with TRBJ2-2; as DNA is missing, the TRBD1 call by TCRdb cannot be tested. The V gene's germline CDR1 is MNHNY and CDR2 SVGAGI (reference sequence). The CDR3 has 14 amino acids.

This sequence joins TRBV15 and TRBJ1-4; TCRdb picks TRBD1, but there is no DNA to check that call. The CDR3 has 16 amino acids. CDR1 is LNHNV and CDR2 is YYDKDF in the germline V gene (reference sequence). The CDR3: CATSTRRQPANEKLFF.

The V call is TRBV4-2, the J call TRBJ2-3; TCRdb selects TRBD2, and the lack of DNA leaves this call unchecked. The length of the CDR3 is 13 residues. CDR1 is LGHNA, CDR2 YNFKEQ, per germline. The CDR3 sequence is CASSQAEADTQYF.

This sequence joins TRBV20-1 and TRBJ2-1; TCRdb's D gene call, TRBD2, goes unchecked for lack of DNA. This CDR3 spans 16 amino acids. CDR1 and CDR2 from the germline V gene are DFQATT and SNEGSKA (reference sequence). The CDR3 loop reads CSARSTTSGGFNEQFF.

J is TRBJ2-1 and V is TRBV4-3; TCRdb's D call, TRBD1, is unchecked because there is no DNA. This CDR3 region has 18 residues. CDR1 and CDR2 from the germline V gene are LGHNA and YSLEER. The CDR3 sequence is CASSQDIGGGGINNEQFF.

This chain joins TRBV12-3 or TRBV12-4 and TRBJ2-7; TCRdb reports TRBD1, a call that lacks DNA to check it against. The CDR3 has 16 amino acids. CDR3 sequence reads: CASSLGLGVLTYEQYF.

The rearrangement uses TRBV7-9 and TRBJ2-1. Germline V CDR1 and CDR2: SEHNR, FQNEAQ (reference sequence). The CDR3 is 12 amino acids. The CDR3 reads CASTLLLNEQFF.

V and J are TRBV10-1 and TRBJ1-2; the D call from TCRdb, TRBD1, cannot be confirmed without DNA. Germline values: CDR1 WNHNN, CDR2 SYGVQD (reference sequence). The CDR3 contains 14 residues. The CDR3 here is CASSGWTGSYGYTF.

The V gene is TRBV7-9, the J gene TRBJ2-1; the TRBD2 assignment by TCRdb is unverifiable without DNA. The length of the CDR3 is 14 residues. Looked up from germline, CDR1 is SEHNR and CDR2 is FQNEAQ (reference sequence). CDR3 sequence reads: CASSSSGRGNEQFF.

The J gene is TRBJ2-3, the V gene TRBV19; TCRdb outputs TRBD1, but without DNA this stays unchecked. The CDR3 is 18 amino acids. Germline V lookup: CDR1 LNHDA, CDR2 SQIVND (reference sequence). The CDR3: CAGSPQRGAPRSTDTQYF.

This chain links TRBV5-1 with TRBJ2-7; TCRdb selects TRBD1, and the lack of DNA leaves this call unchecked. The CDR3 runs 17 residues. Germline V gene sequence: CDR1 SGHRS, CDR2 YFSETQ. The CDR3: CASSLAPYSALAYEQYF.

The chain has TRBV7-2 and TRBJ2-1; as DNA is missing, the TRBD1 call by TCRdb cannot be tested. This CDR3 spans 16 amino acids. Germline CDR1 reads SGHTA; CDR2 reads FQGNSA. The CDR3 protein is CASSLVLAGGRHEQFF.

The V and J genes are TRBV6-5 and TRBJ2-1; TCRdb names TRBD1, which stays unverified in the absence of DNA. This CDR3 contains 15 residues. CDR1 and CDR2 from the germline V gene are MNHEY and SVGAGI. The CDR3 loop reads CASSKTGEPYNEQFF.

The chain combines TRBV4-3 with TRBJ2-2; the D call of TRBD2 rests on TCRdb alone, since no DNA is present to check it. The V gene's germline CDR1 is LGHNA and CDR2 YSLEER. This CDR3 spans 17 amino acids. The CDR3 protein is CASSQATSGGNTGELFF.

Here the CDR3 reads CASSQDFQRERPEQFF. V gene TRBV4-1 combines with J gene TRBJ2-1; TCRdb reports TRBD2, a call that lacks DNA to check it against. CDR1 and CDR2 (germline): MGHRA, YSYEKL. The CDR3 extends over 16 amino acids.

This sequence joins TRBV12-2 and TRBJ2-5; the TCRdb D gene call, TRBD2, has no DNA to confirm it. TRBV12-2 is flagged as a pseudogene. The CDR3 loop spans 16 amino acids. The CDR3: CASRPGLAALGETQYF.

CDR3 amino acids: CASRQGLNTEAFF. V usage is TRBV19 and J usage is TRBJ1-1; the D call of TRBD1 rests on TCRdb alone, since no DNA is present to check it. This CDR3 is built from 13 residues. CDR1 is LNHDA, CDR2 SQIVND, per germline (reference sequence).

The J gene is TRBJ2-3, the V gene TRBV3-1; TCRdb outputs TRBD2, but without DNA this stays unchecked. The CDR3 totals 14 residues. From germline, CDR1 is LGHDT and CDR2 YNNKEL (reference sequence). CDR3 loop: CASSRLAGADTQYF.

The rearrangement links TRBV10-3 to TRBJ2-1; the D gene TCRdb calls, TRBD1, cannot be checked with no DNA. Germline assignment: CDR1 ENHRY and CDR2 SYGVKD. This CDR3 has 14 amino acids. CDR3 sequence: CAIIEAPGDNEQFF.

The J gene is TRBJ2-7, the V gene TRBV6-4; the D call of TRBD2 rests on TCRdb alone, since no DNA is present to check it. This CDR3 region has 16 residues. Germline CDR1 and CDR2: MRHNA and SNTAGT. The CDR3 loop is CASSAVLADTSYEQYF.

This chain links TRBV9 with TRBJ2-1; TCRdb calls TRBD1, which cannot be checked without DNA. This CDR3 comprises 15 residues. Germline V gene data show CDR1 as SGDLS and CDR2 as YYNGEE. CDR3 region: CASSAGGQGVDEQFF.

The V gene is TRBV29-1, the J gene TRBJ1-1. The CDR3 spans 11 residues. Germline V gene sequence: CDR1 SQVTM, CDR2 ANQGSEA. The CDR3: CSADPNTEAFF.

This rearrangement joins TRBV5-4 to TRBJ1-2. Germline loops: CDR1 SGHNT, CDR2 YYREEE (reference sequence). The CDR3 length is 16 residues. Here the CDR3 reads CASSPDPPGANYGYTF.

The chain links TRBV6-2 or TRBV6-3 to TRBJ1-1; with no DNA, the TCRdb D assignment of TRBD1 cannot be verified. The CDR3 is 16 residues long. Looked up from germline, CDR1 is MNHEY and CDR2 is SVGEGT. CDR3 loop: CASSYLTTTGNTEAFF.